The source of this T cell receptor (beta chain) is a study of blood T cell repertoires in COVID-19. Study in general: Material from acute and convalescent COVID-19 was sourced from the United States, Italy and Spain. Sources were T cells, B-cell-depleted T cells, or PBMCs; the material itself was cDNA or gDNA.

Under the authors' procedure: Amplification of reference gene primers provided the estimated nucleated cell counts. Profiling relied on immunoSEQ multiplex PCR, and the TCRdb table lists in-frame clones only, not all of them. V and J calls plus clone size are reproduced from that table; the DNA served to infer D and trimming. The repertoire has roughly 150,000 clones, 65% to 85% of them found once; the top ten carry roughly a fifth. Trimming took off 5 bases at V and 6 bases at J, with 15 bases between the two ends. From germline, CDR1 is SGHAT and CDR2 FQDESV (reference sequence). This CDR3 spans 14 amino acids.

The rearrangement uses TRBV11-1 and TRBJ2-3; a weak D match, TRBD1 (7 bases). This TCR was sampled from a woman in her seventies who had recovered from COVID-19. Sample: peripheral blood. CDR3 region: CASSARGAGDTQYF. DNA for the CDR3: TGTGCCAGCAGCGCCAGGGGGGCAGGGGATACGCAGTATTTT.